This is a list of T cell receptor beta chains from one sample in a study of T cell responses to AZD1222 COVID-19 vaccine. TCRdb's copy holds only in-frame clones and misses some; the assay was immunoSEQ multiplex PCR. This sample has over 130,000 clones, with around 90% found just once. The specimen was peripheral blood, collected 28 days after the second dose of the MenACWY control vaccine. These TCRs come from an adult who received the MenACWY meningococcal vaccine as a control. CDR3s include the opening cysteine and the closing phenylalanine or tryptophan. A D gene is named only where the DNA matches it firmly. Expanded clones are given a class, and other clones once, few, many or no size at all.

D gene | J gene | clone size | V gene | CDR3 protein | CDR3 DNA
- | TRBJ1-5 | - | TRBV24-1 | CATSPGIGQPQHF | TGTGCCACCAGTCCAGGGATCGGTCAGCCCCAGCATTTT
TRBD2 | TRBJ2-3 | - | TRBV7-2 | CASSLEVAGGTDTQYF | TGTGCCAGCAGCTTAGAGGTAGCGGGTGGCACAGATACGCAGTATTTT
- | TRBJ1-5 | - | TRBV12-3/TRBV12-4 | CASSLTRYQPQHF | TGTGCCAGCAGTTTAACCCGCTATCAGCCCCAGCATTTT
TRBD2 | TRBJ2-1 | once | TRBV14 | CASSPRLAVNEQFF | TGTGCCAGCAGCCCCAGACTAGCCGTCAATGAGCAGTTCTTC
- | TRBJ1-6 | few | TRBV6-2/TRBV6-3 | CASSPSRELKVPLHF | TGTGCCAGCAGCCCCTCCAGGGAGTTGAAGGTTCCCCTCCACTTT
TRBD2 | TRBJ2-7 | - | TRBV4-1 | CASSQEAGTTYEQYF | TGCGCCAGCAGCCAAGAAGCAGGGACTACCTACGAGCAGTACTTC
- | TRBJ1-6 | once | TRBV3-1/TRBV3-2 | CASSQGGSNSPLHF | TGTGCCAGCAGCCAGGGAGGCAGTAATTCACCCCTCCACTTT
- | TRBJ1-5 | - | TRBV28 | CASRNSNQPQHF | TGTGCCAGCAGGAATAGCAATCAGCCCCAGCATTTT
- | TRBJ1-2 | - | TRBV7-2 | CASSLTAYGYTF | TGTGCCAGCAGCCTCACGGCCTATGGCTACACCTTC
- | TRBJ2-1 | - | TRBV2 | CAGRPRESKTDSYNEQFF | TGTGCCGGCAGACCGCGCGAATCAAAGACAGACTCCTACAATGAGCAGTTCTTC
- | TRBJ1-6 | few | TRBV7-8 | CASSAGSSYNSPLHF | TGTGCCAGCAGCGCCGGGAGCTCCTATAATTCACCCCTCCACTTT
- | TRBJ1-2 | once | TRBV19 | CASRPEAGPYGYTF | TGTGCCAGTAGGCCAGAGGCAGGTCCCTATGGCTACACCTTC
- | TRBJ2-3 | - | TRBV7-9 | CASARIDTQYF | TGTGCCAGCGCAAGAATTGATACGCAGTATTTT
TRBD1 | TRBJ2-2 | - | TRBV5-6 | CASSLRGPRTGELFF | TGTGCCAGCAGCTTGAGGGGGCCGAGGACCGGGGAGCTGTTTTTT
- | TRBJ1-3 | - | TRBV5-1 | CASSLGASSNTFSGNTIYF | TGCGCCAGCAGCTTGGGCGCCAGTTCTAACACCTTCTCTGGAAACACCATATATTTT
TRBD2 | TRBJ2-1 | - | TRBV18 | CASSPLSGAYNEQFF | TGTGCCAGCTCACCACTTAGCGGGGCCTACAATGAGCAGTTCTTC
- | TRBJ2-7 | - | TRBV11-3 | CASSSYEQYF | TGTGCCAGCAGCTCATACGAGCAGTACTTC
TRBD2 | TRBJ2-1 | - | TRBV9 | CASSGLGLAGGNEQFF | TGTGCCAGCAGCGGATTGGGACTAGCGGGTGGTAATGAGCAGTTCTTC
- | TRBJ1-2 | few | TRBV18 | CASSPKTRDGYTF | TGTGCCAGCTCACCAAAGACTAGGGATGGCTACACCTTC
- | TRBJ2-2 | - | TRBV6-5 | CATHILLTGELFF | TGTGCCACCCACATCTTACTCACCGGGGAGCTGTTTTTT
- | TRBJ2-5 | few | TRBV18 | CASSPEQETQYF | TGTGCCAGCTCACCCGAACAAGAGACCCAGTACTTC
- | TRBJ1-4 | - | TRBV4-1 | CASSQDPGAREKLFF | TGCGCCAGCAGCCAAGATCCAGGGGCGCGGGAAAAACTGTTTTTT
- | TRBJ1-4 | - | TRBV6-5 | CASSHGTGQKLFF | TGTGCCAGCAGTCACGGGACGGGTCAAAAACTGTTTTTT